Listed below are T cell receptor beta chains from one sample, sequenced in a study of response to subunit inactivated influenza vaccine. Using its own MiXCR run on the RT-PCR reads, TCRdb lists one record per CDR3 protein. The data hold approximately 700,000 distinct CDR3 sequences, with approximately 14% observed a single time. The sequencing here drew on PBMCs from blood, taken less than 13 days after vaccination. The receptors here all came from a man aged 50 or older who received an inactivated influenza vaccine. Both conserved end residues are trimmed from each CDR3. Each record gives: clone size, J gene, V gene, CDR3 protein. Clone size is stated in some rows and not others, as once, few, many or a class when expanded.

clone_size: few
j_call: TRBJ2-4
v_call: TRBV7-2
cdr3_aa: ASSLEDAQY

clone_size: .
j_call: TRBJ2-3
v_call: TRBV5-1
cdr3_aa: ASSSRTEYTDTQY

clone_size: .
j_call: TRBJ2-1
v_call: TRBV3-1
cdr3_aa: ASSQVLLASGEQF

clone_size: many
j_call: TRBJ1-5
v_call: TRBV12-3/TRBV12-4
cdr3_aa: ASSLGDQPQH

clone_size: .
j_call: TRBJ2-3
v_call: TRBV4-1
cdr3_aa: ASSQTGDGTDTQY

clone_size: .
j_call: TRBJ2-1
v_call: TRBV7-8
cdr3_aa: ASSLGATPRNEQF

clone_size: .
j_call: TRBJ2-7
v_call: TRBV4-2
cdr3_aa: ASSQRTGQPYEQY

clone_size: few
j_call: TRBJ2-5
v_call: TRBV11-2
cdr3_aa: ASSLNRQGRETQY

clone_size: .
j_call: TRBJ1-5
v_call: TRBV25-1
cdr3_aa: ASSGRPDQPQH

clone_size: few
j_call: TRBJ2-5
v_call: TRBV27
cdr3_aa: ASSLGVVGETQY

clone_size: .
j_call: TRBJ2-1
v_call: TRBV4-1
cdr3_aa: ASSQAGGLAGVGEQF

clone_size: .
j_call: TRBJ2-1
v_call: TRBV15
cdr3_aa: ATSAGAYNEQF

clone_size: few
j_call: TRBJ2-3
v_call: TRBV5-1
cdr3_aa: ASSLFLAGDDTQY

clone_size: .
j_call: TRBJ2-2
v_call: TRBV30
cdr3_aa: AWSVNKGQVTGELF

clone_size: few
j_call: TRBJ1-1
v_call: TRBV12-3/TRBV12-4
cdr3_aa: ASIQGGSTEAF

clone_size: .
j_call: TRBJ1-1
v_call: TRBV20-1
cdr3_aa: SALAGLRNTEAF

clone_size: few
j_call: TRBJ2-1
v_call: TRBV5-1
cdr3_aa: ASSSHWERTNNEQF

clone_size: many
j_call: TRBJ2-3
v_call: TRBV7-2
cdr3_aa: ASSRIRTDTQY

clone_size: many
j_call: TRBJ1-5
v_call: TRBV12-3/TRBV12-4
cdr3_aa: ASSLGAGAQH

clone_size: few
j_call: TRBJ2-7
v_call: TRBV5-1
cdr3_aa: ASRGGTSGTTYEQY

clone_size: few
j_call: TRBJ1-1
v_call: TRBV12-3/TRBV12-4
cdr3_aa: ASSFGGALRTEAF

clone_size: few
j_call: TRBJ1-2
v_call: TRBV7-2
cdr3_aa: ASSLSRDLVADGYT